A selection of T cell receptor beta chains follows, all from one sample in a study of blood T cells in healthy people across ages. Using its own MiXCR run on the 5' RACE reads, TCRdb lists one record per CDR3 protein. The data contain some 700,000 distinct CDR3 sequences, 22% of them singletons. The sample taken for sequencing was blood. The origin of the receptors is a man between 65 and 85 years old in good health. The CDR3 runs from the conserved cysteine through the conserved F or W. A D gene is named only where the DNA matches it firmly. Clone size is shown for a subset of rows, as once, few, many or a class of expanded clone.

J gene	D gene	clone size	V gene	CDR3 DNA	CDR3 protein
TRBJ2-7	-	-	TRBV7-2	TGTGCCAGCAGCTTCGATTTACAGGGACCCTACGAGCAGTACTTC	CASSFDLQGPYEQYF
TRBJ2-1	-	many	TRBV10-3	TGTGCCATCAGCCAGCTCAATGAGCAGTTCTTC	CAISQLNEQFF
TRBJ1-2	TRBD1	-	TRBV20-1	TGCAGTGCTAGAGGCGGACAGGGTAGTTCTAACTATGGCTACACCTTC	CSARGGQGSSNYGYTF
TRBJ1-1	TRBD1	many	TRBV12-3/TRBV12-4	TGTGCCAGCAGCAGACAGGGTTCGAACACTGAAGCTTTCTTT	CASSRQGSNTEAFF
TRBJ1-1	-	-	TRBV5-1	TGCGCCAGCAGCTTGGGGGACGCGGACACTGAAGCTTTCTTT	CASSLGDADTEAFF
TRBJ2-5	TRBD1	-	TRBV18	TGTGCCAGCTCACCACACAGGGGTGAGACCCAGTACTTC	CASSPHRGETQYF
TRBJ2-7	-	-	TRBV5-1	TGCGCCAGCAGGCTGGGGACGGAAAGCTACGAGCAGTACTTC	CASRLGTESYEQYF
TRBJ2-1	TRBD2	few	TRBV7-9	TGTGCCAGCAGCTTAACTAGCGGGAGCGGGTACAATGAGCAGTTCTTC	CASSLTSGSGYNEQFF
TRBJ1-2	-	-	TRBV30	TGTGCCTGGAACCCCGGGACGCCAGACTATGGCTACACCTTC	CAWNPGTPDYGYTF
TRBJ1-2	-	many	TRBV28	TGTGCCAGCAGGCCCGGGCCCGTCGGCTACACCTTC	CASRPGPVGYTF
TRBJ2-2	-	few	TRBV28	TGTGCCAGCAAGACTAACACCGGGGAGCTGTTTTTT	CASKTNTGELFF
TRBJ1-5	-	-	TRBV10-3	TGTGCCATCAGTCTTGACTCAAATCAGCCCCAGCATTTT	CAISLDSNQPQHF
TRBJ2-7	TRBD2	-	TRBV28	TGTGCCAGCAGTTTCCCGGGACTAGCGGACTACGAGCAGTACTTC	CASSFPGLADYEQYF
TRBJ1-6	-	-	TRBV7-9	TGTGCCAGCAGCTCCACCGCCCCGCGGGATTCACCCCTCCACTTT	CASSSTAPRDSPLHF
TRBJ1-3	-	-	TRBV5-1	TGCGCCAGCAGCTTGGACGGTGTCAGAGGAAACACCATATATTTT	CASSLDGVRGNTIYF
TRBJ2-1	TRBD1	few	TRBV5-1	TGCGCCAGCAGCTTGGGCTGGACAGGGAACAATGAGCAGTTCTTC	CASSLGWTGNNEQFF
TRBJ2-3	-	few	TRBV4-1	TGCGCCAGCCTGCTATCACCCGCTAGCACAGATACGCAGTATTTT	CASLLSPASTDTQYF
TRBJ1-2	-	few	TRBV29-1	TGCAGCGTCGAACGTACAAGGGACTATGGCTACACCTTC	CSVERTRDYGYTF
TRBJ2-1	-	few	TRBV7-2	TGTGCCAGCAGCCCCCTCGGGGGGCCGATTGAGCAGTTCTTC	CASSPLGGPIEQFF
TRBJ2-5	-	-	TRBV10-3	TGTGCCATCAGTGAGTCTGGGGGCCAAGAGACCCAGTACTTC	CAISESGGQETQYF
TRBJ2-2	-	-	TRBV4-3	TGCGCCAGCAGCCAAGAACCGGCGGGTGCTAACCTCGGGGAGCTGTTTTTT	CASSQEPAGANLGELFF
TRBJ2-3	-	many	TRBV20-1	TGCAGTGCTAGGCTCGGGGCCCGGGACACAGATACGCAGTATTTT	CSARLGARDTDTQYF
TRBJ1-2	TRBD1	-	TRBV7-2	TGTGCCAGCAGCTCCGGGACAGGGAGGCATGGCTACACCTTC	CASSSGTGRHGYTF
TRBJ2-2	-	-	TRBV24-1	TGTGCCACCAGTGATTCCGCCGGAACGAACACCGGGGAGCTGTTTTTT	CATSDSAGTNTGELFF
TRBJ2-5	TRBD2	-	TRBV7-3	TGTGCCAGCAGCTTGGGGACTAGAGAAGAGACCCAGTACTTC	CASSLGTREETQYF
TRBJ1-1	-	-	TRBV6-5	TGTGCCAGCAGCCTTAACAGGGAGGCGAACACTGAAGCTTTCTTT	CASSLNREANTEAFF
TRBJ2-5	-	many	TRBV9	TGTGCCAGCAGCGTAGTGCCAAAAGAGACCCAGTACTTC	CASSVVPKETQYF
TRBJ1-4	-	-	TRBV6-1	TGTGCCGGCACCAGGACTAAACCACTTGGTGAAAAACTGTTTTTT	CAGTRTKPLGEKLFF
TRBJ2-1	-	-	TRBV20-1	TGCAGTGCTAAAGCCGCCCTTGGGTACAATGAGCAGTTCTTC	CSAKAALGYNEQFF
TRBJ2-5	-	many	TRBV13	TGTGCCAGCAGCTTAGCAGGGGAACGAGAGACCCAGTACTTC	CASSLAGERETQYF
TRBJ2-5	-	few	TRBV5-1	TGCGCCAGCAGCTTGGAAAGCCGAGAGACCCAGTACTTC	CASSLESRETQYF
TRBJ2-3	-	-	TRBV4-1	TGCGCCAGCAGCCTGAGCGCAGAAACAGATACGCAGTATTTT	CASSLSAETDTQYF
TRBJ2-7	-	-	TRBV11-2	TGTGCCAGCAACCAGGGGGGCAGAGGCTACGAGCAGTACTTC	CASNQGGRGYEQYF
TRBJ1-5	TRBD1	many	TRBV24-1	TGTGCCACCCAAGGGACAGGGCTGAGCAATCAGCCCCAGCATTTT	CATQGTGLSNQPQHF
TRBJ1-5	-	few	TRBV6-5	TGTGCCAGCAGTTACTCAGGCAAGAGGGGCTATCAGCCCCAGCATTTT	CASSYSGKRGYQPQHF
TRBJ1-2	TRBD1	few	TRBV7-9	TGTGCCAGCAGCCATCGACAGGGTCGGGGCTACACCTTC	CASSHRQGRGYTF
TRBJ2-1	TRBD1	-	TRBV12-3/TRBV12-4	TGTGCCAGCAGTCGCAGGACAGGCAATGAGCAGTTCTTC	CASSRRTGNEQFF